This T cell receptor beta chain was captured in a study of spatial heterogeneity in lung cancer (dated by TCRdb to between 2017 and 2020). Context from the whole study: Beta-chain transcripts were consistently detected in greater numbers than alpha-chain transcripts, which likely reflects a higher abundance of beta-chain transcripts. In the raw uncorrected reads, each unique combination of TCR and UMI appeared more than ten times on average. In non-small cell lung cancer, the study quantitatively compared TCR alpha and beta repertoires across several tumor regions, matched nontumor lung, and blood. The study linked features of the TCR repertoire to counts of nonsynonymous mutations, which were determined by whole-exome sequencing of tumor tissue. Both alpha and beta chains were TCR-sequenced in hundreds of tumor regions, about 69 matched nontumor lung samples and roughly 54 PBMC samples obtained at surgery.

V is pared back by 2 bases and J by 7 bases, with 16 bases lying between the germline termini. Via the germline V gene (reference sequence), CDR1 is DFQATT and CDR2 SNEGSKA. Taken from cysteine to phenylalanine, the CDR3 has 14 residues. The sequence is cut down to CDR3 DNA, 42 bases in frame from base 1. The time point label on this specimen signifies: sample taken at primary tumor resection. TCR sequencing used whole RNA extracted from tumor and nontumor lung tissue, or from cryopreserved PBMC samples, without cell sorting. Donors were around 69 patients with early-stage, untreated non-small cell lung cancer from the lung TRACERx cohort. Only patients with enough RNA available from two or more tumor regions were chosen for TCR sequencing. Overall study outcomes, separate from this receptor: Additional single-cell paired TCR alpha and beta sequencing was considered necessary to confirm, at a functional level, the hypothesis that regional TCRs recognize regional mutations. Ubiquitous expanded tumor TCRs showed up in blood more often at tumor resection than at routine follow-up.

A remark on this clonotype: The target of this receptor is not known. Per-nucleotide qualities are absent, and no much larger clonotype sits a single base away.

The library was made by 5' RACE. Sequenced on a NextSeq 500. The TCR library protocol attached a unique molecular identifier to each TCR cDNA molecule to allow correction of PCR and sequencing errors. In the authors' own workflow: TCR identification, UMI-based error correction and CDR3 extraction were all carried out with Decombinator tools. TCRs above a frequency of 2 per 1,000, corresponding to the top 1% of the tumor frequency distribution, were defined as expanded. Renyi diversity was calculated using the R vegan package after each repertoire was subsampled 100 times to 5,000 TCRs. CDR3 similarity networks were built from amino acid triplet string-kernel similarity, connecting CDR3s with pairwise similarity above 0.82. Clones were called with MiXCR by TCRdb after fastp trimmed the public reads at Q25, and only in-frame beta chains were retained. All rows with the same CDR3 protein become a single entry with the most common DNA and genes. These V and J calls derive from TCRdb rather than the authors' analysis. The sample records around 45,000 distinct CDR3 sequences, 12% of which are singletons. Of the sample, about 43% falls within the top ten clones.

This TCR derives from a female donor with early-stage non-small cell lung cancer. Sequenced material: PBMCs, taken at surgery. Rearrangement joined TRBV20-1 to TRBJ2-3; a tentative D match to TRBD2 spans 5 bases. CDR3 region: CSARIPAGTYTQYF. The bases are TGCAGTGCTAGAATCCCCGCGGGCACGTATACGCAGTATTTT.